This entry is about one TCR beta chain. Its antigen remains unknown. The CDR3 loop spans 15 amino acids. CDR1 and CDR2 from the germline V gene are SGHRS and YFSETQ. V lost 4 bases, J lost 4 bases, and 5 bases stayed unmatched. This sample was taken from a study of PD-L1 blockade in urothelial cancer. Study details: Prior chemotherapy in patients spanned 0 to 3 regimens. Blood analysis was done at 3 weeks (second dose) and 6 weeks after treatment began. Findings and limits, study-wide: Durable benefit accompanied greater 3-week expansion of tumor-associated blood clones.

Repertoires were generated with immunoSEQ multiplex PCR, while TCRdb's copy carries only in-frame clones and drops some. The top ten hold approximately 4% of the sample, which has some 53,000 clones, about three quarters seen once. Time point indicated: pretreatment peripheral blood. The sequences come from PBMCs, collected around atezolizumab (anti-PD-L1) treatment. This receptor was obtained from a man between 65 and 85 years old with urothelial cancer. J is TRBJ2-7 and V is TRBV5-1; the match to TRBD2 covers 13 bases. The CDR3 reads CASSHPGLAGYEQYF. The CDR3 DNA sequence: TGCGCCAGCAGCCACCCGGGACTAGCGGGGTACGAGCAGTACTTC.